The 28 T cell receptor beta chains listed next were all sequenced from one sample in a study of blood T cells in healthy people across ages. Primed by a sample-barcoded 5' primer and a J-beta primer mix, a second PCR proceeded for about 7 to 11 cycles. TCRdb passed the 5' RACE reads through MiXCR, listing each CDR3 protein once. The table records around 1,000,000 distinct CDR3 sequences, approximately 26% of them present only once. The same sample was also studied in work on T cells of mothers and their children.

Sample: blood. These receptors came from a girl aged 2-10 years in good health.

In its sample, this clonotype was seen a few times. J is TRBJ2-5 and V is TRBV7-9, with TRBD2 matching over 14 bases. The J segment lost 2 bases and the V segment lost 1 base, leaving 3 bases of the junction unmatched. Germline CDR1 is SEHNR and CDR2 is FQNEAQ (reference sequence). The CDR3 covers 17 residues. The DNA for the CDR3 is TGTGCCAGCAGCTTAGGGGGACTAGCGGGGGCACAAGAGACCCAGTACTTC. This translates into CASSLGGLAGAQETQYF.

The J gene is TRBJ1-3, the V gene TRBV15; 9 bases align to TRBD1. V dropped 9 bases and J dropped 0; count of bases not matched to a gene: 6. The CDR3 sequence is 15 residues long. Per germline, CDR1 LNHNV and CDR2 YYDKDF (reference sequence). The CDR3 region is CATTRDRVSGNTIYF. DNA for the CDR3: TGTGCCACAACCCGGGACAGGGTCTCTGGAAACACCATATATTTT.

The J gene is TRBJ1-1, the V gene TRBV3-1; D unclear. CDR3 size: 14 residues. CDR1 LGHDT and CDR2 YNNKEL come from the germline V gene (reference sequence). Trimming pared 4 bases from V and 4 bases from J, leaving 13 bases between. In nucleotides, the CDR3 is TGTGCCAGCAGCCTGACGGGGTGGAGCACTGAAGCTTTCTTT. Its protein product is CASSLTGWSTEAFF.

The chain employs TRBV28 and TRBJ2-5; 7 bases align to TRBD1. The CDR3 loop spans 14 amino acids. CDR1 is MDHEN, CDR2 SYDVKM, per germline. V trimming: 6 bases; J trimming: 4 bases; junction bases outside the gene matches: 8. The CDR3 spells CASSRDRVRETQYF. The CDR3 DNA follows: TGTGCCAGCAGCCGCGACAGGGTGAGAGAGACCCAGTACTTC.

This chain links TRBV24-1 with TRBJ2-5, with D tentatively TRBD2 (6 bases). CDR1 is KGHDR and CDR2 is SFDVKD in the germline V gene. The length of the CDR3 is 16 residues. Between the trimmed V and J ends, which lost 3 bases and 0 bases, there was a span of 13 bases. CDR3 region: CATSDGGLLYQETQYF. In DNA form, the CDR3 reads TGTGCCACCAGTGATGGGGGACTTTTGTACCAAGAGACCCAGTACTTC.

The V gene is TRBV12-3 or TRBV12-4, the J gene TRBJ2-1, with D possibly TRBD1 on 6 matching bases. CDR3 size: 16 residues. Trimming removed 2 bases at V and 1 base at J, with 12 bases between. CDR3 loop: CASSLRQGPSYNEQFF. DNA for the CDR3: TGTGCCAGCAGTTTAAGGCAGGGGCCTTCCTACAATGAGCAGTTCTTC.

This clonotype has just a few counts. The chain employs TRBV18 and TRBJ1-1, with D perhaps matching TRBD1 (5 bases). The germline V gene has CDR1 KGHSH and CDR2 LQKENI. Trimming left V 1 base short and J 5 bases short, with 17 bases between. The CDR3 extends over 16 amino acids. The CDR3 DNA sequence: TGTGCCAGCTCACCACGGGGACTCGGGGGAGGAACTGAAGCTTTCTTT. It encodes CASSPRGLGGGTEAFF.

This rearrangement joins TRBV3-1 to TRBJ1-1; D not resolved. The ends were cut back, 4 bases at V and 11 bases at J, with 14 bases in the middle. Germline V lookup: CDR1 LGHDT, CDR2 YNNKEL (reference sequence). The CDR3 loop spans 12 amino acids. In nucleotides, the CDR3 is TGTGCCAGCAGCCGCCGAGGAAGTCCCGCTTTCTTT. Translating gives CASSRRGSPAFF.

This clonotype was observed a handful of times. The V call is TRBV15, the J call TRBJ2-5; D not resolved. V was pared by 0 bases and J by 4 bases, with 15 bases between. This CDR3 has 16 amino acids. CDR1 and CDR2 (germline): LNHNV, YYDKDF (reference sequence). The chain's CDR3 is CATSRDFPSVTETQYF. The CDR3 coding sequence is TGTGCCACCAGCAGAGATTTCCCCTCAGTGACAGAGACCCAGTACTTC.

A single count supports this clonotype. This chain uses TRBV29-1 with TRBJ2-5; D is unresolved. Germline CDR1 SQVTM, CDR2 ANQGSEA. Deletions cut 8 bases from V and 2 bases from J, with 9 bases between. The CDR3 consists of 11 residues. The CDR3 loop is CSLVGQETQYF. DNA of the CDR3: TGCAGCTTAGTGGGGCAAGAGACCCAGTACTTC.

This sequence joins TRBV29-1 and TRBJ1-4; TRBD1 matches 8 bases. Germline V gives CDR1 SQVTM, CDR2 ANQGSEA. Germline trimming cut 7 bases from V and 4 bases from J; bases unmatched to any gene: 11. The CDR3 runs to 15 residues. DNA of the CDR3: TGCAGCGCTGGACAGGCGGGACAGGTTAATGAAAAACTGTTTTTT. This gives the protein CSAGQAGQVNEKLFF.

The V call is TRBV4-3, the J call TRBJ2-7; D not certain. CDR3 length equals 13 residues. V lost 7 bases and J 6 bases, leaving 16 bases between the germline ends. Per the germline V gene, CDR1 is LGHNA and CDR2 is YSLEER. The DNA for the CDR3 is TGCGCCAGCACCGAACGGACGGTCAGCGAGCAGTACTTC. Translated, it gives CASTERTVSEQYF.

The CDR3 here is CASSYVGRTDTQYF. CDR3 nucleotides: TGTGCCAGCAGTTACGTGGGGAGGACAGATACGCAGTATTTT. The genes are TRBV6-2 or TRBV6-3 and TRBJ2-3, with D perhaps matching TRBD2 (6 bases). Germline V gives CDR1 MNHEY, CDR2 SVGEGT. Deletions cut 2 bases from V and 3 bases from J, with 9 bases between. This CDR3 contains 14 residues.

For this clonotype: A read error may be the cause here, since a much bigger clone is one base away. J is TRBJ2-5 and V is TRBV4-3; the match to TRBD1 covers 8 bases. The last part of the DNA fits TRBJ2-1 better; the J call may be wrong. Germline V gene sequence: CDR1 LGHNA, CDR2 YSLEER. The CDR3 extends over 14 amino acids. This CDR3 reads CASSLGQGKYGQFF. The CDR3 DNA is TGCGCCAGCAGCCTCGGACAGGGAAAGTATGGGCAGTTCTTC.

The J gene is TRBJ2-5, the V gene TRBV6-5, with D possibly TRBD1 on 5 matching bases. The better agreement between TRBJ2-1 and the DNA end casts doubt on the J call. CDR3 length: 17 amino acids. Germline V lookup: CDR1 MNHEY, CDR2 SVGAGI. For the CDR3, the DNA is TGTGCCAGCAGTTGGGGCAACCCAGGGCCCTCCTACAATGAGCAGTTCTTC. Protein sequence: CASSWGNPGPSYNEQFF.

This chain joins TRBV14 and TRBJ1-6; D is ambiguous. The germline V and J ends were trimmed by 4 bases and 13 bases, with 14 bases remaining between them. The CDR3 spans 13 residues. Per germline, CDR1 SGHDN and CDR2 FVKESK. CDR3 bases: TGTGCCAGCAGCCGGGCTGAAGGGAGGCCCCTCCACTTT. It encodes CASSRAEGRPLHF.

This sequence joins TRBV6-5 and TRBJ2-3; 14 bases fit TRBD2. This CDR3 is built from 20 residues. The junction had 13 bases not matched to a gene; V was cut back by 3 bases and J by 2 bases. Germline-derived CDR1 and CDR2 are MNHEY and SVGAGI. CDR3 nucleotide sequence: TGTGCCAGCAGTTATTCCGGACTAGCGGGGGGACCTGCCGTCACAGATACGCAGTATTTT. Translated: CASSYSGLAGGPAVTDTQYF.

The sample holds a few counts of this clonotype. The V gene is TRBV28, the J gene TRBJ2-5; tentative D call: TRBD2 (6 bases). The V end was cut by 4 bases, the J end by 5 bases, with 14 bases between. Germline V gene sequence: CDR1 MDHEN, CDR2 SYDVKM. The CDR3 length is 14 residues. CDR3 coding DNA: TGTGCCAGCAGTTCCCCCCCCCGGGAGGAGACCCAGTACTTC. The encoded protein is CASSSPPREETQYF.

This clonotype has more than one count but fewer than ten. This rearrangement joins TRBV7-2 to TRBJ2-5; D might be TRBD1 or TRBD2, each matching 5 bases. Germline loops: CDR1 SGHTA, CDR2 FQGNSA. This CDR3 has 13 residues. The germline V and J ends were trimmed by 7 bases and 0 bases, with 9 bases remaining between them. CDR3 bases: TGTGCCAGCAACCGGGGACACCAAGAGACCCAGTACTTC. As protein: CASNRGHQETQYF.

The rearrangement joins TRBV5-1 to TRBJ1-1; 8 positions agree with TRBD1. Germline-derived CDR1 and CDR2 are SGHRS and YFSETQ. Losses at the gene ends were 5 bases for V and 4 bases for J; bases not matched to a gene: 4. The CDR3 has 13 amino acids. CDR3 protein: CASRRDRTTEAFF. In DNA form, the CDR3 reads TGCGCCAGCAGGCGGGACAGGACCACTGAAGCTTTCTTT. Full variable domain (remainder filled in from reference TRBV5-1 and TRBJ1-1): KAGVTQTPRYLIKTRGQQVTLSCSPISGHRSVSWYQQTPGQGLQFLFEYFSETQRNKGNFPGRFSGRQFSNSRSEMNVSTLELGDSALYLCASRRDRTTEAFFGQGTRLTVV.

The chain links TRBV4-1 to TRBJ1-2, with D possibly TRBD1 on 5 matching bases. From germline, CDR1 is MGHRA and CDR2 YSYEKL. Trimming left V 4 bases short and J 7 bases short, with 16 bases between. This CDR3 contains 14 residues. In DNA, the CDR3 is TGCGCCAGCAGCCCGCCCGGGGCCTGGCGTGGCTACACCTTC. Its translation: CASSPPGAWRGYTF.

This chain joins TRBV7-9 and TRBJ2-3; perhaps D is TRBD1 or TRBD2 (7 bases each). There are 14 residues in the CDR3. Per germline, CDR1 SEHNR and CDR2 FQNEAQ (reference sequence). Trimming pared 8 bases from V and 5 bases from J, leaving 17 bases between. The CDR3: CASSSPGGGDTQYF. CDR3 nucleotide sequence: TGTGCCAGCTCTTCCCCAGGGGGGGGAGATACGCAGTATTTT.

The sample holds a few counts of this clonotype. The CDR3 sequence: CASSSGLAGLDRDEQFF. In DNA form, the CDR3 reads TGTGCCAGCAGTTCCGGACTAGCGGGATTGGATCGTGATGAGCAGTTCTTC. The chain has TRBV6-6 and TRBJ2-5; 12 bases align to TRBD2. The J call may be wrong; the DNA end is better matched by TRBJ2-1. CDR1 is MNHNY, CDR2 SVGAGI, per germline (reference sequence). The CDR3 length is 17 residues.

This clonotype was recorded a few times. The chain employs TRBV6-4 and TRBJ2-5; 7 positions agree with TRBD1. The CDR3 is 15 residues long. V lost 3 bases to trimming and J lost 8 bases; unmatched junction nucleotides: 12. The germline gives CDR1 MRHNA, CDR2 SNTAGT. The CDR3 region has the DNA TGTGCCAGCAGTGAAGGTGGGTTAGGGGGCGCAACCCAGTACTTC. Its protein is CASSEGGLGGATQYF.

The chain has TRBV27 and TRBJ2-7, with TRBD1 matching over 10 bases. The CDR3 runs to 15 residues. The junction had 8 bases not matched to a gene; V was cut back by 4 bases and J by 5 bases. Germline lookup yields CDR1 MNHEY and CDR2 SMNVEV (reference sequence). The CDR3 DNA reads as TGTGCCAGCAGTTGGGAGGGGACAGGGGTCCACGAGCAGTACTTC. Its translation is CASSWEGTGVHEQYF.

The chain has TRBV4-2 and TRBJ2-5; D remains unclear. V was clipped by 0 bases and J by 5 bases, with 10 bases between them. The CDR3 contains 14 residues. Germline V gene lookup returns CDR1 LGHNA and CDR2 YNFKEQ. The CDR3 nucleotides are TGTGCCAGCAGCCAAGACGGGCCCGGGGAGACCCAGTACTTC. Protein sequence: CASSQDGPGETQYF.

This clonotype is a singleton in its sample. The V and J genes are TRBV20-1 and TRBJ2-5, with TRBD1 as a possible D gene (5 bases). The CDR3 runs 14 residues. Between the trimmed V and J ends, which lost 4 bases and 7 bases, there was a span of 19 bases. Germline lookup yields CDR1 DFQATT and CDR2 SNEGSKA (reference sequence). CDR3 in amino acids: CSATTLGVVGTQYF. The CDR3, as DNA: TGCAGTGCTACGACCCTAGGGGTTGTGGGGACCCAGTACTTC.

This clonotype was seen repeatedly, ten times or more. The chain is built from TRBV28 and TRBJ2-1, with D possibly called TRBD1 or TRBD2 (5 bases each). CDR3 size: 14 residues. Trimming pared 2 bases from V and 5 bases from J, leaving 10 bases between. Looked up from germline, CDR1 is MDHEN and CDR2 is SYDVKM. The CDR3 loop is CASSLRDGNNEQFF. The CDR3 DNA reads TGTGCCAGCAGTTTACGGGACGGGAACAATGAGCAGTTCTTC.